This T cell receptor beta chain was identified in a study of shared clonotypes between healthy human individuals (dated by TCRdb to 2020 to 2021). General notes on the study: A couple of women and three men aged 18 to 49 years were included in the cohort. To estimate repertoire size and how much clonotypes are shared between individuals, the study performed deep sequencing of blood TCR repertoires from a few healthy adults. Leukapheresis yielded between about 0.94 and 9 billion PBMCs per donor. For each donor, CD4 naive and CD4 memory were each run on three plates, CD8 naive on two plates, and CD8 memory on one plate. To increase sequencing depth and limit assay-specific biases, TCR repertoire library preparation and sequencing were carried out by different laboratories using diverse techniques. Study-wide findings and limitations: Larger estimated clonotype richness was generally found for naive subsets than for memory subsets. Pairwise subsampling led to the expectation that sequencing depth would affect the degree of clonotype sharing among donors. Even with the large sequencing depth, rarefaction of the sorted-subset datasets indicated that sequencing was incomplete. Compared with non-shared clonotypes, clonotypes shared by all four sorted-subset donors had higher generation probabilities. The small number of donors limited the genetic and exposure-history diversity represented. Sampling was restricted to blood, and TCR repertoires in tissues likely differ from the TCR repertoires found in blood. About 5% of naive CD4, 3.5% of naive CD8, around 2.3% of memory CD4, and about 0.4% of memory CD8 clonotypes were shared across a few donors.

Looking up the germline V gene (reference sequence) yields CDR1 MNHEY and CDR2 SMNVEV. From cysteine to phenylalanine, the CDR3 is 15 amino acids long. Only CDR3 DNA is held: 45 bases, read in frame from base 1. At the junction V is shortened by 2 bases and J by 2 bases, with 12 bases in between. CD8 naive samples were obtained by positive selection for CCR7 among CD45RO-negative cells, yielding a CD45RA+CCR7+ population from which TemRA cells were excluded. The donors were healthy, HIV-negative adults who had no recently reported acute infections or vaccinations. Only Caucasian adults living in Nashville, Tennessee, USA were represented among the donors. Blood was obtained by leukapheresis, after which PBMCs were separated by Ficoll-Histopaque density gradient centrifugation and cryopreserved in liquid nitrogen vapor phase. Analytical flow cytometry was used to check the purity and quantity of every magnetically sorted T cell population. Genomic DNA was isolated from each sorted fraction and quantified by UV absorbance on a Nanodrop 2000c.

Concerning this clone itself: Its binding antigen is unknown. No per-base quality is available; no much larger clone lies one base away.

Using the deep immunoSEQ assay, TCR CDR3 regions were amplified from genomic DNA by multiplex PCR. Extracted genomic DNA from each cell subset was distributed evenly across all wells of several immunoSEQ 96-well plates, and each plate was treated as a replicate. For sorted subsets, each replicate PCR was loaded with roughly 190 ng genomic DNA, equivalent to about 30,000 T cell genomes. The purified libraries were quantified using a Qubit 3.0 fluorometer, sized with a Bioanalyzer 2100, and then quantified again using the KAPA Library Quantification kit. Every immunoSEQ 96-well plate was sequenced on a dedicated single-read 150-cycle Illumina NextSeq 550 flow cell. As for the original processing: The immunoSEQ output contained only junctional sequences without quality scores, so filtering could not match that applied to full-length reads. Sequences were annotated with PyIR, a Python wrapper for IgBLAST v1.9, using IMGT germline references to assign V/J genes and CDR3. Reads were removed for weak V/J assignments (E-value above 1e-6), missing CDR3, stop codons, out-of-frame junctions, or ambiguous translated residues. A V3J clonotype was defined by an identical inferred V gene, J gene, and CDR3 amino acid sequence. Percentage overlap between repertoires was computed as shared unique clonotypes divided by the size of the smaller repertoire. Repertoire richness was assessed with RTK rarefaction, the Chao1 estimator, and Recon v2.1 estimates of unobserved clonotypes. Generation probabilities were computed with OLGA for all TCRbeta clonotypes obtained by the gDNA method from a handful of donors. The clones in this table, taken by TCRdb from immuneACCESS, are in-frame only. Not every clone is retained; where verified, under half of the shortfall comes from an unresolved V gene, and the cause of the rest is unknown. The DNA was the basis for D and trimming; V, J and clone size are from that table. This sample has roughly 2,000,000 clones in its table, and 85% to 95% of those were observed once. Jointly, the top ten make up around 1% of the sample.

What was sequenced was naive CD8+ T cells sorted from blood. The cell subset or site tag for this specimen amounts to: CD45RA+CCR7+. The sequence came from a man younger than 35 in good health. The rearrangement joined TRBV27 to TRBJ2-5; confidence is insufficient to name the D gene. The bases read TGTGCCAGCAGTTTAGGGCAGGTTGGGCAAGAGACCCAGTACTTC. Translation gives CASSLGQVGQETQYF.